This T cell receptor (beta chain) was identified during a study of Graves' ophthalmopathy and Graves' hyperthyroidism. The TCR beta CDR3 regions underwent amplification from RNA transcripts. An initial RT-PCR round employing HTBI primers preceded a second-round multiplex PCR. TCRdb independently ran MiXCR on the multiplex PCR reads; one entry per CDR3 protein. The sample yields over a million distinct CDR3 sequences, approximately 35% seen once. This clonotype has ten or more counts. The CDR3 is 15 residues long. Germline V gene lookup returns CDR1 DFQATT and CDR2 SNEGSKA (reference sequence). V lost 0 bases, J lost 3 bases, and 15 bases lay in between.

The chain couples TRBV20-1 to TRBJ2-7, with D possibly being TRBD2 (5 bases). The TCR was taken from an adult man with Graves' hyperthyroidism. Input material: peripheral blood or thyroid tissue (not recorded which). CDR3 loop: CSARDFVSGSYEQYF. The CDR3 DNA reads TGCAGTGCTAGAGACTTCGTTTCGGGAAGCTACGAGCAGTACTTC.